These 27 T cell receptor beta chains came from one sample sequenced in a study of CD8 T cells in Susac syndrome. RNA, at roughly 0.5 to 1 ug, was reverse transcribed with random hexamers. TCRdb re-derived calls from the immunoSEQ multiplex PCR reads in MiXCR, one entry per CDR3 protein. The sample contains 200,000 or so distinct CDR3 sequences, around 96% of which appear only once. Sequencing was performed on CD4+ T cells from PBMCs. These receptors came from a human donor with multiple sclerosis.

The chain carries TRBV7-3 and TRBJ1-2; D is unresolved. CDR3 size: 12 residues. V gave up 5 bases and J gave up 6 bases, with 10 bases separating them. Germline V gene data show CDR1 as SGHTA and CDR2 as FQGTGA. This CDR3 reads CASSPGYDGYTF. CDR3 nucleotides: TGTGCCAGCAGCCCAGGATATGATGGCTACACCTTC. The full variable domain, in which reference TRBV7-3 and TRBJ1-2 provide the parts outside the CDR3, is GAGVSQTPSNKVTEKGKYVELRCDPISGHTALYWYRQSLGQGPEFLIYFQGTGAADDSGLPNDRFFAVRPEGSVSTLKIQRTERGDSAVYLCASSPGYDGYTFGSGTRLTVV.

This chain uses TRBV6-1 with TRBJ2-1, with 10 bases matching TRBD2. The CDR3 extends over 14 amino acids. Germline V gives CDR1 MNHNS, CDR2 SASEGT. The ends lost 7 bases at V and 8 bases at J; junction bases unmatched: 8. The CDR3 region is CASNPSGRADEQFF. For the CDR3, the DNA is TGTGCCAGCAACCCCAGCGGGAGGGCCGATGAGCAGTTCTTC.

The V gene is TRBV18, the J gene TRBJ2-6, with D unclear. The CDR3 length is 15 residues. The germline V and J ends were trimmed by 2 bases and 0 bases, with 5 bases remaining between them. Germline CDR1 reads KGHSH; CDR2 reads LQKENI. CDR3 in DNA: TGTGCCAGCTCACCATTGGACTCTGGGGCCAACGTCCTGACTTTC. Protein sequence: CASSPLDSGANVLTF.

The chain recombines TRBV7-3 with TRBJ2-3; 8 bases are a match to TRBD2. CDR3 length: 14 amino acids. V shed 4 bases and J 2 bases; nucleotides not matched to a gene: 2. Germline CDR1 reads SGHTA; CDR2 reads FQGTGA. The DNA for the CDR3 is TGTGCCAGCAGCTCGGGACTAGTCACAGATACGCAGTATTTT. Protein: CASSSGLVTDTQYF.

V usage is TRBV6-2 or TRBV6-3 and J usage is TRBJ2-2; D ambiguous. The V gene's germline CDR1 is MNHEY and CDR2 SVGEGT. The V gene lost 6 bases and the J gene lost 6 bases, with 14 bases spanning the gap. The CDR3 extends over 14 amino acids. The DNA for the CDR3 is TGTGCCAGCAGCCCCAGGCTCGTCCCCGGGGAGCTGTTTTTT. It codes for CASSPRLVPGELFF.

The chain links TRBV2 to TRBJ2-7; D unclear. This CDR3 contains 13 residues. Germline assignment: CDR1 SNHLY and CDR2 FYNNEI. The V end was cut by 4 bases, the J end by 4 bases, with 11 bases between. The DNA for the CDR3 is TGTGCCAGCAGTGCTTTCGGAAGATACGAGCAGTACTTC. Translation gives CASSAFGRYEQYF.

The chain has TRBV6-5 and TRBJ1-2; 8 bases are a match to TRBD1. This CDR3 comprises 14 residues. The germline V gene has CDR1 MNHEY and CDR2 SVGAGI. V dropped 4 bases and J dropped 5; count of bases not matched to a gene: 6. Here the CDR3 reads CASSWDRNGYGYTF. CDR3 in DNA: TGTGCCAGCAGTTGGGACAGGAACGGATATGGCTACACCTTC.

This chain uses TRBV20-1 with TRBJ2-1, with 10 bases lining up with TRBD2. The CDR3 runs to 13 residues. In germline, CDR1 is DFQATT, CDR2 SNEGSKA (reference sequence). J was trimmed by 5 bases and V by 4 bases; bases with no gene match: 2. Here the CDR3 reads CSAKREGDNEQFF. The CDR3 bases are TGCAGTGCTAAGCGGGAGGGTGACAATGAGCAGTTCTTC.

The chain uses TRBV3-1 and TRBJ2-1; D is ambiguous. The CDR3 totals 14 residues. The germline V gene encodes CDR1 LGHDT and CDR2 YNNKEL (reference sequence). V gave up 0 bases and J gave up 5 bases, with 8 bases separating them. DNA for the CDR3: TGTGCCAGCAGCCAAGAAAACATTCACAATGAGCAGTTCTTC. Amino acids: CASSQENIHNEQFF.

The chain is built from TRBV19 and TRBJ2-7, with D unclear. The germline gives CDR1 LNHDA, CDR2 SQIVND (reference sequence). Deletions cut 8 bases from V and 2 bases from J, with 13 bases between. The CDR3 extends over 13 amino acids. The CDR3 spells CASESPRTYEQYF. The CDR3 DNA reads TGTGCCAGTGAGAGTCCCCGCACCTACGAGCAGTACTTC.

The genes are TRBV29-1 and TRBJ1-1; D ambiguous. Germline V CDR1 and CDR2: SQVTM, ANQGSEA. Trimming stripped 2 bases from V and 1 base from J, with 5 bases between. The CDR3 is made up of 12 amino acids. CDR3 protein: CSVEPGNTEAFF. The CDR3 nucleotides read TGCAGCGTTGAACCAGGGAACACTGAAGCTTTCTTT.

This chain uses TRBV7-9 with TRBJ2-6; D is possibly TRBD1 (6 bases). From germline, CDR1 is SEHNR and CDR2 FQNEAQ (reference sequence). V was cut by 3 bases and J by 0 bases, with 9 bases left in between. The CDR3 runs 16 residues. CDR3 loop: CASSFGGGSGANVLTF. The CDR3 DNA reads TGTGCCAGCAGCTTTGGGGGCGGCTCTGGGGCCAACGTCCTGACTTTC.

This rearrangement joins TRBV6-6 to TRBJ2-5; weak D call: TRBD2 (6 bases). This CDR3 comprises 14 residues. Germline CDR1 MNHNY, CDR2 SVGAGI (reference sequence). Trimming removed 6 bases from V and 1 base from J, with 12 bases in between. CDR3 loop: CASRGGVVQETQYF. In DNA form, the CDR3 reads TGTGCCAGCAGGGGAGGAGTCGTCCAAGAGACCCAGTACTTC.

The chain uses TRBV11-2 and TRBJ1-1, with D unresolved. The CDR3 length is 15 residues. The germline V gene has CDR1 SGHAT and CDR2 FQNNGV. V lost 6 bases, J lost 0 bases, and 14 bases lay in between. CDR3 amino acids: CASRKEGFMNTEAFF. CDR3 nucleotide sequence: TGTGCCAGCAGAAAAGAGGGATTTATGAACACTGAAGCTTTCTTT.

V is TRBV3-1 and J is TRBJ1-2, with D perhaps matching TRBD1 (6 bases). The CDR3 extends over 14 amino acids. Germline lookup yields CDR1 LGHDT and CDR2 YNNKEL (reference sequence). The V gene lost 0 bases and the J gene lost 8 bases, with 13 bases spanning the gap. As DNA, the CDR3 is TGTGCCAGCAGCCAAGACCTAATCGGGGGCGGCTACACCTTC. It is translated as CASSQDLIGGGYTF.

V is TRBV30 and J is TRBJ1-5; tentative D call: TRBD1 (5 bases). This CDR3 region has 13 residues. The germline V gene has CDR1 GTSNPN and CDR2 SVGIG (reference sequence). V was cut by 3 bases and J by 5 bases, with 11 bases left in between. Written as DNA, the CDR3 is TGTGCCTGGAGCCGGGACGGCTATCAGCCCCAGCATTTT. This codes for CAWSRDGYQPQHF. The entire variable domain, with the rest obtained from reference TRBV30 and TRBJ1-5, is as follows: SQTIHQWPATLVQPVGSPLSLECTVEGTSNPNLYWYRQAAGRGLQLLFYSVGIGQISSEVPQNLSASRPQDRQFILSSKKLLLSDSGFYLCAWSRDGYQPQHFGDGTRLSIL.

This clonotype was seen more than once but under ten times. The V and J genes are TRBV30 and TRBJ2-5, with D maybe TRBD2 (6 bases). This CDR3 comprises 16 residues. Germline lookup yields CDR1 GTSNPN and CDR2 SVGIG (reference sequence). Trimming left V 1 base short and J 3 bases short, with 18 bases between. The CDR3 DNA sequence: TGTGCCTGGAGTGCCGCACAAATGGCGGGGAAAGAGACCCAGTACTTC. Translated, it gives CAWSAAQMAGKETQYF.

The chain carries TRBV19 and TRBJ2-7; TRBD2 is a possible D gene (6 bases). Germline CDR1 LNHDA, CDR2 SQIVND (reference sequence). There are 15 residues in the CDR3. V was cut by 3 bases and J by 5 bases, with 17 bases left in between. The CDR3 DNA sequence: TGTGCCAGTAGTATGGAACGGACTATTCTCCACGAGCAGTACTTC. Amino acids: CASSMERTILHEQYF.

The chain uses TRBV29-1 and TRBJ1-1, with 8 bases aligning to TRBD1. This CDR3 contains 13 residues. Germline CDR1 reads SQVTM; CDR2 reads ANQGSEA. Trimming took 6 bases from V and 0 from J; bases not matched to a gene: 3. Here the CDR3 reads CSVRTGMNTEAFF. CDR3 in DNA: TGCAGCGTGCGGACAGGGATGAACACTGAAGCTTTCTTT.

There are a few counts of this clonotype. This chain links TRBV29-1 with TRBJ1-5; unclear D gene. The CDR3 is made up of 12 amino acids. V was trimmed by 0 bases and J by 6 bases, leaving 6 bases between them. Germline-derived CDR1 and CDR2 are SQVTM and ANQGSEA. The CDR3 protein is CSVEDIGQPQHF. The DNA for the CDR3 is TGCAGCGTTGAAGATATCGGTCAGCCCCAGCATTTT.

The gene calls are TRBV30 and TRBJ2-6, with D possibly matching TRBD2 (5 bases). Germline assignment: CDR1 GTSNPN and CDR2 SVGIG (reference sequence). The CDR3 covers 15 residues. The chain's CDR3 is CAHGALALGTNVLTF. The CDR3 region has the DNA TGTGCTCATGGAGCCCTAGCTCTCGGGACCAACGTCCTGACTTTC.

This rearrangement joins TRBV3-1 to TRBJ1-1; D remains ambiguous. Germline V CDR1 and CDR2: LGHDT, YNNKEL (reference sequence). The V gene lost 1 base and the J gene lost 1 base, with 19 bases spanning the gap. The CDR3 is made up of 18 amino acids. CDR3 sequence: CASSQGGLWATSNTEAFF. CDR3 nucleotides: TGTGCCAGCAGCCAAGGTGGTTTATGGGCAACATCGAACACTGAAGCTTTCTTT.

This rearrangement joins TRBV4-2 to TRBJ2-1; D gene unclear. The V gene lost 9 bases and the J gene lost 4 bases, with 7 bases spanning the gap. Germline-derived CDR1 and CDR2 are LGHNA and YNFKEQ. This CDR3 comprises 11 residues. CDR3 coding DNA: TGTGCCAGTTGGGGATACAATGAGCAGTTCTTC. Protein product: CASWGYNEQFF.

This chain uses TRBV20-1 with TRBJ1-5; possible D gene TRBD1, 5 bases. Trimming took 2 bases from V and 1 from J, leaving 6 bases between them. This CDR3 has 13 amino acids. The germline gives CDR1 DFQATT, CDR2 SNEGSKA (reference sequence). This chain's CDR3 is CSARKGSNQPQHF. The DNA of the CDR3 is TGCAGTGCTAGAAAGGGGAGCAATCAGCCCCAGCATTTT.

This rearrangement joins TRBV30 to TRBJ2-5, with D perhaps TRBD2 (5 bases). The V end lost 2 bases, the J end lost 2 bases, and 6 bases lay between the germline ends. The CDR3 covers 12 residues. The germline V gene has CDR1 GTSNPN and CDR2 SVGIG (reference sequence). In DNA, the CDR3 is TGTGCCTGGAGTCCGGGACAAGAGACCCAGTACTTC. This encodes CAWSPGQETQYF. Together with reference TRBV30 and TRBJ2-5, the CDR3 gives the full variable domain: SQTIHQWPATLVQPVGSPLSLECTVEGTSNPNLYWYRQAAGRGLQLLFYSVGIGQISSEVPQNLSASRPQDRQFILSSKKLLLSDSGFYLCAWSPGQETQYFGPGTRLLVL.

The rearrangement joins TRBV6-1 to TRBJ2-7; no firm D call. CDR1 MNHNS and CDR2 SASEGT come from the germline V gene. This CDR3 has 12 residues. Deletions cut 5 bases from V and 5 bases from J, with 10 bases between. CDR3 sequence reads: CASSLTFNEQYF. In DNA form, the CDR3 reads TGTGCCAGCAGTCTGACATTTAACGAGCAGTACTTC.

This chain links TRBV29-1 with TRBJ2-5; 7 positions match TRBD1. The CDR3 consists of 12 residues. J gave up 4 bases and V 5 bases, and 4 bases lay outside the gene matches. Germline V gives CDR1 SQVTM, CDR2 ANQGSEA. In DNA, the CDR3 is TGCAGCGTTTGGGACAGCCGAGAGACCCAGTACTTC. This sequence encodes CSVWDSRETQYF.